Here is one T cell receptor beta chain with its context. These data come from a study of T-cell memory formation after mild COVID-19. The CDR3 sequence is 13 residues long. Looked up from germline, CDR1 is SNHLY and CDR2 is FYNNEI. The germline V and J ends were trimmed by 7 bases and 3 bases, with 12 bases remaining between them. TCRdb passed the 5' RACE reads through MiXCR, listing each CDR3 protein once. The sample holds over 300,000 distinct CDR3 sequences, 20% to 25% seen once. The sequencing sample was made of PBMCs or a T cell subset sorted from them (not recorded which). This receptor was taken from a young man who had mild COVID-19 (a few samples of this study predate the infection). Cell type and time point are not known. The rearrangement joins TRBV2 to TRBJ2-5; unclear D gene. CDR3 nucleotides: TGTGCCAGCATGGTGAACAGAGAAGAGACCCAGTACTTC. Its protein is CASMVNREETQYF.